This T cell receptor beta chain comes out of a study of T cell responses to AZD1222 COVID-19 vaccine. On the study more broadly: Second doses at about 4 or about 12 weeks were pooled. The study's findings and limits: Receipt of two AZD1222 doses was followed by a rise in Spike-specific TCR breadth and depth.

Sequencing was performed with immunoSEQ multiplex PCR; in TCRdb, only in-frame clones are kept and a portion is missing. Of around 160,000 clones listed, roughly nine tenths are singletons. As regards this clone: Its antigen is still unknown.

The germline CDR1 and CDR2 sequences are MNHEY and SVGEGT. The length of the CDR3 is 16 residues. V gave up 5 bases and J gave up 2 bases; unmatched junction bases: 10. Sample: peripheral blood, taken on day 0 of AZD1222 vaccination. The chain uses TRBV6-2 or TRBV6-3 and TRBJ1-2; 8 bases agree with TRBD1. The clonotype originates from an adult in good health. CDR3 sequence: CASSDPRTGTNYGYTF. In DNA, the CDR3 is TGTGCCAGCAGTGATCCTAGGACAGGGACGAACTATGGCTACACCTTC.